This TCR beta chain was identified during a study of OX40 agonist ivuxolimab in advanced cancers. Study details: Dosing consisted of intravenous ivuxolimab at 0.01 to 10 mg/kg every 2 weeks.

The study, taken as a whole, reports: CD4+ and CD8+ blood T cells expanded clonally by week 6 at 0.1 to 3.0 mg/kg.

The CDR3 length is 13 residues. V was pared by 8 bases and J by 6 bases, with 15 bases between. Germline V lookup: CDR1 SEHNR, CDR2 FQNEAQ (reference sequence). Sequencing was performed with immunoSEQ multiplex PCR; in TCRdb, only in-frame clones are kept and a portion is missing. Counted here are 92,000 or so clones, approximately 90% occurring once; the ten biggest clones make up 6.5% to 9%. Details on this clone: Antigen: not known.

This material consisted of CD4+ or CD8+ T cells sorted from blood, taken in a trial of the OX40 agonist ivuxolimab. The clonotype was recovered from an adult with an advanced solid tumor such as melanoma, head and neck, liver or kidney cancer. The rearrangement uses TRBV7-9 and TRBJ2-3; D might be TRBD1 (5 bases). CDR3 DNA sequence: TGTGCCAGCTCCGTACAGGCGCGGGATACGCAGTATTTT. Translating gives CASSVQARDTQYF.